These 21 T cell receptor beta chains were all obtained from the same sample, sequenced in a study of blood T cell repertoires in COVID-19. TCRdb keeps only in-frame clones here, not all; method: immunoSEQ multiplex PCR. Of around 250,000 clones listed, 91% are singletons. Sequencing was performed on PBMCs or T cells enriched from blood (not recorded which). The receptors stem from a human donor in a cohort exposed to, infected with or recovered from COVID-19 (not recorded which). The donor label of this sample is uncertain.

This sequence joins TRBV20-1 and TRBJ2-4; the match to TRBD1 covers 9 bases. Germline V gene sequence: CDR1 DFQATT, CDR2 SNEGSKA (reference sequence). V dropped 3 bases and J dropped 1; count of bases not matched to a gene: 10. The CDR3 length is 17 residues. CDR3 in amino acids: CSASPATGGMAKNIQYF. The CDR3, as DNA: TGCAGTGCTAGTCCCGCAACAGGGGGCATGGCCAAAAACATTCAGTACTTC.

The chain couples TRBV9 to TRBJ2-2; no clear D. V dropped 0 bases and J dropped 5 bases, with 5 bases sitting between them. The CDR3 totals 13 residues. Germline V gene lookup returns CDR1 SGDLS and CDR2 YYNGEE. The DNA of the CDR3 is TGTGCCAGCAGCGTAGAGAGGACCGGGGAGCTGTTTTTT. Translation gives CASSVERTGELFF.

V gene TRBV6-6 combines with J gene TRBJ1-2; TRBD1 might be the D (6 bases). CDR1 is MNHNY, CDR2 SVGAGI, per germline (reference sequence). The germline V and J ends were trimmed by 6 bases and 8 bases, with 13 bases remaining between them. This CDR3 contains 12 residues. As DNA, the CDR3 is TGTGCCAGCAGCGGACAGAACATAGGCTACACCTTC. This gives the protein CASSGQNIGYTF.

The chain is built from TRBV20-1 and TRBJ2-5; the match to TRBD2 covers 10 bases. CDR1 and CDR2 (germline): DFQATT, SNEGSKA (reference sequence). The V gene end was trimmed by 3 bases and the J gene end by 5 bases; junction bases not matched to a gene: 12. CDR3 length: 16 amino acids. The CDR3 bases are TGCAGTGCTAGTTGGCCCCTACTAGCGGGGACGGAGACCCAGTACTTC. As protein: CSASWPLLAGTETQYF.

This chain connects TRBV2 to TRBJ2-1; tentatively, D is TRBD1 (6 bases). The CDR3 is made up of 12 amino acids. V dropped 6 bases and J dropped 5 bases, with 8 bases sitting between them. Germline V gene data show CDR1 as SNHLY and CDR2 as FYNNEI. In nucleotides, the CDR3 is TGTGCCAGCAGGGGGGCGGACAATGAGCAGTTCTTC. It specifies CASRGADNEQFF.

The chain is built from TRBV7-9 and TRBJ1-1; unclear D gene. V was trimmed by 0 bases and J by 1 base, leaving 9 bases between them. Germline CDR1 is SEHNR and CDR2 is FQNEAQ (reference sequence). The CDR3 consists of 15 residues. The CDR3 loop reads CASSLAPEGNTEAFF. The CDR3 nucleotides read TGTGCCAGCAGCTTAGCCCCAGAGGGGAACACTGAAGCTTTCTTT.

The CDR3 bases are TGTGCCAGCAGAAGCGGACCCTCCTACGAGCAGTACTTC. Translating it yields CASRSGPSYEQYF. V is TRBV13 and J is TRBJ2-7, with a weak D call TRBD2 (5 bases). The CDR3 contains 13 residues. Germline V gives CDR1 PRHDT, CDR2 FYEKMQ (reference sequence). The V gene lost 6 bases and the J gene lost 0 bases, with 9 bases spanning the gap.

In DNA form, the CDR3 reads TGTGCCAGCAGCACAGGGGTAAGAACTGAAGCTTTCTTT. Its protein is CASSTGVRTEAFF. V is TRBV9 and J is TRBJ1-1; 7 bases match TRBD1. V was pared by 4 bases and J by 5 bases, with 5 bases of the junction left unmatched. CDR1 SGDLS and CDR2 YYNGEE come from the germline V gene. The length of the CDR3 is 13 residues.

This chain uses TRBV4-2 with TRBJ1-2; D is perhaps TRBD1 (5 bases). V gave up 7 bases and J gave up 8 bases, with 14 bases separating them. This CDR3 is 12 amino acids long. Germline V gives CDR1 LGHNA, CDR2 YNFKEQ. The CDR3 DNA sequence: TGTGCCAGCACTCTGGGGGGTGACGGCTACACCTTC. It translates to CASTLGGDGYTF.

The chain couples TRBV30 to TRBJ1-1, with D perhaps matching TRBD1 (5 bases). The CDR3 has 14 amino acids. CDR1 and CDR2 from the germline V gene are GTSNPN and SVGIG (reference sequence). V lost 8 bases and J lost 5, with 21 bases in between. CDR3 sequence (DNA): TGTGCCCGTACCGTGGGGGGAGGTGAAACTGAAGCTTTCTTT. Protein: CARTVGGGETEAFF. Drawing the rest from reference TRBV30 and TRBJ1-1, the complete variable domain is SQTIHQWPATLVQPVGSPLSLECTVEGTSNPNLYWYRQAAGRGLQLLFYSVGIGQISSEVPQNLSASRPQDRQFILSSKKLLLSDSGFYLCARTVGGGETEAFFGQGTRLTVV.

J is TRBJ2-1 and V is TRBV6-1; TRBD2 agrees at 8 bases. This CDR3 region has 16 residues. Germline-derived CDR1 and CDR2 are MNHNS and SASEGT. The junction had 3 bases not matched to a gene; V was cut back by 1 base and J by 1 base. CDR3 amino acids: CASSEERGWSYNEQFF. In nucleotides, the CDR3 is TGTGCCAGCAGTGAAGAGCGGGGGTGGTCCTACAATGAGCAGTTCTTC.

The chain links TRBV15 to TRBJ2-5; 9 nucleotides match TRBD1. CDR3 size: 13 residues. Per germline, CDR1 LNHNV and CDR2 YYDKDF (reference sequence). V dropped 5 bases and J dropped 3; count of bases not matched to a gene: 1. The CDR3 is CATSWDREETQYF. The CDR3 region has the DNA TGTGCCACCAGCTGGGACAGGGAAGAGACCCAGTACTTC.

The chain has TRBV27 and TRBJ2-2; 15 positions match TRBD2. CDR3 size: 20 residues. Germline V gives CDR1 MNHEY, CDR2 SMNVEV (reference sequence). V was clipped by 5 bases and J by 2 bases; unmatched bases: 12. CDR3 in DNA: TGTGCCAGCAGTCCGTATGTCCCGGGACTAGCGGGGGGAAACACCGGGGAGCTGTTTTTT. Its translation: CASSPYVPGLAGGNTGELFF.

CDR3 in DNA: TGCGCCAGCAGCCACCTCGGGGGTCAGAACACTGAAGCTTTCTTT. Protein: CASSHLGGQNTEAFF. The chain has TRBV4-1 and TRBJ1-1, with a possible D match to TRBD1 (5 bases). Germline CDR1 and CDR2: MGHRA and YSYEKL. V dropped 3 bases and J dropped 1 base, with 12 bases sitting between them. The CDR3 extends over 15 amino acids.

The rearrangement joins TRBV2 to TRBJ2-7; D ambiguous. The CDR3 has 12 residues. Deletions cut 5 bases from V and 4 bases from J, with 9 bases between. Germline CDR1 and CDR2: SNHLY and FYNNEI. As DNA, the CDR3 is TGTGCCAGCAGTCGAACGGGTTACGAGCAGTACTTC. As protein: CASSRTGYEQYF. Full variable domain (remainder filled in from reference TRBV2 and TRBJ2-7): EPEVTQTPSHQVTQMGQEVILRCVPISNHLYFYWYRQILGQKVEFLVSFYNNEISEKSEIFDDQFSVERPDGSNFTLKIRSTKLEDSAMYFCASSRTGYEQYFGPGTRLTVT.

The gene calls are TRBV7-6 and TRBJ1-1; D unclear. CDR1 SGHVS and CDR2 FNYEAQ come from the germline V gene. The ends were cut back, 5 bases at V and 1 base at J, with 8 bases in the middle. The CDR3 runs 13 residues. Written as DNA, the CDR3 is TGTGCCAGCAGCCCGGGAAGGAACACTGAAGCTTTCTTT. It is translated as CASSPGRNTEAFF.

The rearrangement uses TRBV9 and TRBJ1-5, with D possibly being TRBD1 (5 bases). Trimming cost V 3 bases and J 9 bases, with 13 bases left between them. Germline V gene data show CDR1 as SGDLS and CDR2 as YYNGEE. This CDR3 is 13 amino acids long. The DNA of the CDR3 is TGTGCCAGCAGCGGATTCACAGGTGGGCCCCAGCATTTT. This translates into CASSGFTGGPQHF. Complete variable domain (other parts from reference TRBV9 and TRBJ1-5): DSGVTQTPKHLITATGQRVTLRCSPRSGDLSVYWYQQSLDQGLQFLIQYYNGEERAKGNILERFSAQQFPDLHSELNLSSLELGDSALYFCASSGFTGGPQHFGDGTRLSIL.

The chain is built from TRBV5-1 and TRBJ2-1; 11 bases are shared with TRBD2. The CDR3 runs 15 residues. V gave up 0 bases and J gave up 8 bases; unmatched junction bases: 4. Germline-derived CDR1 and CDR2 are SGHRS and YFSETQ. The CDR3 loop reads CASSLAVTSGDEQFF. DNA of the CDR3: TGCGCCAGCAGCTTGGCGGTGACTAGCGGGGATGAGCAGTTCTTC.

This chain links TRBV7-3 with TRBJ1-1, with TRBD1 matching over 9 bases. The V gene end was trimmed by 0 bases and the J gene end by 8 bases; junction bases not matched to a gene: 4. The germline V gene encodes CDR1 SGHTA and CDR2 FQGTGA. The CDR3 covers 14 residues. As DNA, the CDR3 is TGTGCCAGCAGCTTAACGTTGGGACAGGGAGAAGCTTTCTTT. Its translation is CASSLTLGQGEAFF. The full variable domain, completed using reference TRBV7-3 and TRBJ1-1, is GAGVSQTPSNKVTEKGKYVELRCDPISGHTALYWYRQSLGQGPEFLIYFQGTGAADDSGLPNDRFFAVRPEGSVSTLKIQRTERGDSAVYLCASSLTLGQGEAFFGQGTRLTVV.

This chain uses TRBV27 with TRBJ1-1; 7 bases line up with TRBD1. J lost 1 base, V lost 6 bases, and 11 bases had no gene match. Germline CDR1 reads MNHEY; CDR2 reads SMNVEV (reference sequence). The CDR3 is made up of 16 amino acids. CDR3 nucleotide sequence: TGTGCCAGCAGACCGGACAGGCCCTACTGGAACACTGAAGCTTTCTTT. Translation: CASRPDRPYWNTEAFF.

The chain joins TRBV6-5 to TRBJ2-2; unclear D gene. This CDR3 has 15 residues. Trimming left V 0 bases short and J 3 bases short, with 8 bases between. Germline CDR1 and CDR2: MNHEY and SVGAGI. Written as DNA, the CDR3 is TGTGCCAGCAGTTACTCCTCCGGTTACACCGGGGAGCTGTTTTTT. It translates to CASSYSSGYTGELFF.